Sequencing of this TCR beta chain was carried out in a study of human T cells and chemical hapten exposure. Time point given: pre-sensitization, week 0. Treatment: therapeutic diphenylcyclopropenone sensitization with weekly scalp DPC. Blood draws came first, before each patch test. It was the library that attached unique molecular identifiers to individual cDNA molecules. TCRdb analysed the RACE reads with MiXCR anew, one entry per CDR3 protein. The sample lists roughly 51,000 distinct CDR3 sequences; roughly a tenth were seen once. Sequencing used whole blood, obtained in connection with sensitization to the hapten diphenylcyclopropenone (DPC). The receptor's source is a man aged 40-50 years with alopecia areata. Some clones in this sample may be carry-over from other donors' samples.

CDR3 loop: CASRSGTHNEQFF. CDR3 nucleotide sequence: TGTGCCAGCAGGTCCGGGACTCACAATGAGCAGTTCTTC. This chain links TRBV6-6 with TRBJ2-1, with D possibly matching TRBD2 (6 bases). The germline V gene has CDR1 MNHNY and CDR2 SVGAGI (reference sequence). This CDR3 spans 13 amino acids. V was trimmed by 6 bases and J by 5 bases, leaving 11 bases between them.